These 23 T cell receptor beta chains were sequenced from one sample in a study of cytotoxic CD8 clonotypes in ibrutinib-treated CLL. Assay used: immunoSEQ multiplex PCR; TCRdb lists only in-frame clones, some missing. The sample has 300,000 to 400,000 clones, approximately 67% seen once. The sequences come from PBMCs, collected after 36 months of ibrutinib treatment. The receptors were sampled from a human donor with chronic lymphocytic leukemia.

The chain carries TRBV4-3 and TRBJ2-3, with D hard to call. This CDR3 spans 15 amino acids. Germline assignment: CDR1 LGHNA and CDR2 YSLEER. V lost 0 bases to trimming and J lost 1 base, with 8 bases between them. The CDR3 sequence: CASSQDPRGTDTQYF. CDR3 coding DNA: TGCGCCAGCAGCCAAGATCCTCGTGGCACAGATACGCAGTATTTT.

V is TRBV4-1 and J is TRBJ1-2; tentative D call: TRBD1 (6 bases). There are 16 residues in the CDR3. Germline V gives CDR1 MGHRA, CDR2 YSYEKL. Trimming stripped 0 bases from V and 4 bases from J, with 15 bases between. The CDR3 spells CASSQEPGAQGYGYTF. CDR3 bases: TGCGCCAGCAGCCAAGAACCGGGGGCGCAAGGCTATGGCTACACCTTC.

The chain is built from TRBV12-5 and TRBJ1-5; TRBD1 agrees at 10 bases. Germline trimming cut 6 bases from V and 3 bases from J; bases unmatched to any gene: 11. Germline-derived CDR1 and CDR2 are LGHNT and FRNRAP. The CDR3 is 17 residues long. The CDR3 region is CASGPGQGILSNQPQHF. CDR3 bases: TGTGCTAGTGGACCGGGACAGGGGATTTTATCCAATCAGCCCCAGCATTTT.

V usage is TRBV19 and J usage is TRBJ2-5; 11 bases line up with TRBD2. The CDR3 totals 15 residues. Trimming at V came to 5 bases and at J to 6 bases, leaving 8 bases not matched to a gene. The V gene's germline CDR1 is LNHDA and CDR2 SQIVND (reference sequence). Written as DNA, the CDR3 is TGTGCCAGTAGTTATAGCGGGGGGGGCTCGAAGACCCAGTACTTC. This gives the protein CASSYSGGGSKTQYF.

The chain combines TRBV7-2 with TRBJ2-1; 7 bases are a match to TRBD2. The CDR3 consists of 16 residues. In germline, CDR1 is SGHTA, CDR2 FQGNSA. V dropped 2 bases and J dropped 0; count of bases not matched to a gene: 4. CDR3 coding DNA: TGTGCCAGCAGCTTATTCGCGGGAGACTCCTACAATGAGCAGTTCTTC. This translates into CASSLFAGDSYNEQFF.

The chain has TRBV7-9 and TRBJ2-2, with TRBD2 as a possible D gene (6 bases). CDR1 and CDR2 (germline): SEHNR, FQNEAQ (reference sequence). The CDR3 extends over 15 amino acids. V shed 3 bases and J shed 1 base, with 9 bases lying between them. The CDR3 spells CASSFFSGNTGELFF. Here the CDR3 DNA reads TGTGCCAGCAGCTTTTTTAGCGGGAACACCGGGGAGCTGTTTTTT.

The chain is built from TRBV5-6 and TRBJ1-6; 10 positions agree with TRBD1. The CDR3 loop spans 14 amino acids. CDR1 is SGHDT, CDR2 YYEEEE, per germline. The trim removed 3 bases at V and 8 bases at J, leaving 2 bases unmatched. The CDR3 nucleotides read TGTGCCAGCAGCTGGGACAGGGGAGATTCACCCCTCCACTTT. Translation: CASSWDRGDSPLHF.

This chain links TRBV15 with TRBJ1-1; possibly TRBD1 for D (6 bases). Trimming took off 5 bases at V and 5 bases at J, with 15 bases between the two ends. CDR1 and CDR2 (germline): LNHNV, YYDKDF (reference sequence). CDR3 length equals 14 residues. The DNA of the CDR3 is TGTGCCACCAGCGGATCGGGGAGGGGGACTGAAGCTTTCTTT. Its protein product is CATSGSGRGTEAFF.

V is TRBV2 and J is TRBJ2-4; tentative D call: TRBD1 (5 bases). Trimming stripped 2 bases from V and 7 bases from J, with 18 bases between. CDR1 is SNHLY, CDR2 FYNNEI, per germline. The CDR3 loop spans 16 amino acids. The DNA for the CDR3 is TGTGCCAGCAGTGAATTGGGGCTCCCCAAAGGTAACATTCAGTACTTC. Its protein is CASSELGLPKGNIQYF. Together with reference TRBV2 and TRBJ2-4, the CDR3 gives the full variable domain: EPEVTQTPSHQVTQMGQEVILRCVPISNHLYFYWYRQILGQKVEFLVSFYNNEISEKSEIFDDQFSVERPDGSNFTLKIRSTKLEDSAMYFCASSELGLPKGNIQYFGAGTRLSVL.

This chain uses TRBV19 with TRBJ2-3; the match to TRBD2 covers 10 bases. V was clipped by 5 bases and J by 0 bases; unmatched bases: 11. Germline lookup yields CDR1 LNHDA and CDR2 SQIVND (reference sequence). The CDR3 extends over 18 amino acids. CDR3 sequence (DNA): TGTGCCAGTAGTTCCCGTGGTCGACTAGCGGGTAGCACAGATACGCAGTATTTT. Encoded protein: CASSSRGRLAGSTDTQYF.

The V and J genes are TRBV7-3 and TRBJ2-7; D is unclear. This CDR3 spans 14 amino acids. CDR1 SGHTA and CDR2 FQGTGA come from the germline V gene. With 2 bases removed from V and 0 bases from J, the gap between germline ends came to 8 bases. CDR3 DNA: TGTGCCAGCAGCTTAGACCGAAACTCCTACGAGCAGTACTTC. Amino acid sequence: CASSLDRNSYEQYF.

The V and J genes are TRBV19 and TRBJ1-1; D not certain. The CDR3 has 14 residues. Trimming removed 7 bases at V and 4 bases at J, with 16 bases between. The germline V gene encodes CDR1 LNHDA and CDR2 SQIVND (reference sequence). DNA for the CDR3: TGTGCCAGTAAGCAAGAGGGAAGGCCCACTGAAGCTTTCTTT. Amino acids: CASKQEGRPTEAFF.

The chain links TRBV9 to TRBJ1-1; D call uncertain. Deletions cut 7 bases from V and 0 bases from J, with 10 bases between. CDR1 and CDR2 (germline): SGDLS, YYNGEE. This CDR3 has 13 residues. Here the CDR3 DNA reads TGTGCCAGCTATGAAGCAATGAACACTGAAGCTTTCTTT. Translating gives CASYEAMNTEAFF. Full variable domain (remainder filled in from reference TRBV9 and TRBJ1-1): DSGVTQTPKHLITATGQRVTLRCSPRSGDLSVYWYQQSLDQGLQFLIQYYNGEERAKGNILERFSAQQFPDLHSELNLSSLELGDSALYFCASYEAMNTEAFFGQGTRLTVV.

This clone was seen only a few times. This chain joins TRBV6-1 and TRBJ2-7, with 8 nucleotides matching TRBD1. V shed 6 bases and J 1 base; nucleotides not matched to a gene: 5. The CDR3 has 14 residues. Looked up from germline, CDR1 is MNHNS and CDR2 is SASEGT. The CDR3 spells CASRYRDRSYEQYF. CDR3 DNA sequence: TGTGCCAGCAGGTACCGGGACAGGTCCTACGAGCAGTACTTC.

The V call is TRBV2, the J call TRBJ1-4; D is possibly TRBD1 (5 bases). Germline CDR1 reads SNHLY; CDR2 reads FYNNEI. The CDR3 covers 12 residues. With 5 bases removed from V and 7 bases from J, the gap between germline ends came to 8 bases. The CDR3, as DNA: TGTGCCAGCAGTTGGGGGGTTGAAAAACTGTTTTTT. Translated: CASSWGVEKLFF.

The chain carries TRBV9 and TRBJ1-2; D unclear. The CDR3 runs 12 residues. V lost 6 bases and J lost 4, with 10 bases in between. Germline lookup yields CDR1 SGDLS and CDR2 YYNGEE. The CDR3: CASIDRGYGYTF. DNA for the CDR3: TGTGCCAGCATCGACCGAGGCTATGGCTACACCTTC.

The chain has TRBV28 and TRBJ1-5; TRBD1 aligns across 8 bases. The germline V gene has CDR1 MDHEN and CDR2 SYDVKM. This CDR3 is built from 14 residues. V gave up 5 bases and J gave up 7 bases; unmatched junction bases: 7. The CDR3 DNA reads TGTGCCAGCAGTCTCGGACAGGGTGGGCAGCCCCAGCATTTT. Its protein is CASSLGQGGQPQHF.

This clone appeared a few times. V and J are TRBV27 and TRBJ1-5, with 12 bases fitting TRBD1. The germline V gene encodes CDR1 MNHEY and CDR2 SMNVEV (reference sequence). CDR3 length: 20 amino acids. Unmatched junction bases numbered 16, after V lost 7 bases and J lost 0 bases. This CDR3 reads CASTLAGTGGDLFSNQPQHF. The CDR3 DNA follows: TGTGCCAGCACCCTCGCCGGGACAGGGGGCGACCTTTTTAGCAATCAGCCCCAGCATTTT.

The rearrangement joins TRBV5-1 to TRBJ2-4, with 8 nucleotides matching TRBD2. This CDR3 spans 12 amino acids. The V gene's germline CDR1 is SGHRS and CDR2 YFSETQ. The V gene end was trimmed by 1 base and the J gene end by 15 bases; junction bases not matched to a gene: 6. The CDR3 nucleotides read TGCGCCAGCAGCTTGAGCGGGGGTGTTCTGTACTTC. It codes for CASSLSGGVLYF.

This chain joins TRBV2 and TRBJ2-7; D may be TRBD1 (6 bases). This CDR3 is 13 amino acids long. The V and J ends lost 6 bases and 7 bases respectively, with 16 bases between them. CDR1 is SNHLY, CDR2 FYNNEI, per germline. This CDR3 reads CASRETGVSEQYF. CDR3 bases: TGTGCCAGCAGGGAGACAGGCGTCTCTGAGCAGTACTTC.

This clone was detected a few times. The chain links TRBV13 to TRBJ1-2; 11 nucleotides agree with TRBD1. This CDR3 region has 14 residues. V dropped 5 bases and J dropped 5; count of bases not matched to a gene: 4. Germline CDR1 reads PRHDT; CDR2 reads FYEKMQ (reference sequence). The CDR3 nucleotides are TGTGCCAGCAGCGACGGGACAGGGGGATATGGCTACACCTTC. This codes for CASSDGTGGYGYTF.

V is TRBV9 and J is TRBJ1-2; D uncertain. V dropped 0 bases and J dropped 3 bases, with 6 bases sitting between them. Germline CDR1 SGDLS, CDR2 YYNGEE. This CDR3 has 13 residues. CDR3 in amino acids: CASSVVVDYGYTF. Here the CDR3 DNA reads TGTGCCAGCAGCGTAGTAGTAGACTATGGCTACACCTTC.

This clone appeared a few times. This sequence joins TRBV6-1 and TRBJ2-7; possibly TRBD2 for D (6 bases). The V and J ends lost 6 bases and 2 bases respectively, with 14 bases between them. The CDR3 totals 14 residues. Germline V gene sequence: CDR1 MNHNS, CDR2 SASEGT. The CDR3: CASRITGGPYEQYF. In nucleotides, the CDR3 is TGTGCCAGCAGGATAACAGGAGGGCCCTACGAGCAGTACTTC.